The following is a T cell receptor (beta chain) sequence with its context. Method: immunoSEQ multiplex PCR; TCRdb's copy keeps in-frame clones and lacks some. The sample lists 45,000 to 60,000 clones, around 92% occurring once. The sample comes from a study of blood T cell repertoires in COVID-19. Study as a whole: COVID-19 samples, acute and convalescent, were from the United States, Italy and Spain. T cells, B-cell-depleted T cells, or PBMCs supplied cDNA or gDNA.

This CDR3 comprises 13 residues. J gave up 6 bases and V 3 bases, and 2 bases lay outside the gene matches. In germline, CDR1 is SGHKS, CDR2 YYEKEE (reference sequence). This clonotype was obtained from a human donor in a cohort sampled during active COVID-19. Sequenced input: peripheral blood. V usage is TRBV5-5 and J usage is TRBJ1-2; 10 bases map to TRBD1. This CDR3 reads CASSSTGGNGYTF. The CDR3 nucleotides read TGTGCCAGCAGCTCGACAGGGGGCAATGGCTACACCTTC.